This T cell receptor beta chain appears in the sequencing data of a study of T cells in Graves' hyperthyroidism and ophthalmopathy. This clonotype was recorded at least ten times. What was amplified from RNA transcripts were TCR beta CDR3 regions. The TCR CDR3 was amplified in a first-round RT-PCR using the HTBI primer set. MiXCR, applied by TCRdb to the multiplex PCR reads, yields one record per CDR3 protein. The table includes roughly 720,000 distinct CDR3 sequences, 17% detected once. The CDR3 runs 19 residues. Germline CDR1 and CDR2: MDHEN and SYDVKM. Trimming at V came to 6 bases and at J to 4 bases, leaving 20 bases not matched to a gene.

V usage is TRBV28 and J usage is TRBJ2-2, with 7 bases that match TRBD1. This clonotype was obtained from a man aged 50 or older with Graves' hyperthyroidism. Sequencing was performed on blood. Here the CDR3 DNA reads TGTGCCAGCAGCTTACCATTCACTTTGACAGGGCCGTTCACCGGGGAGCTGTTTTTT. It specifies CASSLPFTLTGPFTGELFF.